This entry concerns a single T cell receptor (beta chain). Here immunoSEQ multiplex PCR was the method, and the copy in TCRdb shows in-frame clones only, minus some. The sample contains fewer than 250,000 clones, over 65% of which appear only once. This entry belongs to a study of blood T cell repertoires in COVID-19. Sequenced input: peripheral blood. The origin of this receptor is a woman between 70 and 85 years old with active or convalescent COVID-19.

CDR3 sequence reads: CASSFDRELEAFF. In DNA, the CDR3 is TGTGCCAGCAGCTTCGACAGGGAACTTGAAGCTTTCTTT. The rearrangement uses TRBV5-5 and TRBJ1-1; 7 nucleotides match TRBD1. Germline CDR1 SGHKS, CDR2 YYEKEE (reference sequence). CDR3 length: 13 residues. J lost 7 bases, V lost 2 bases, and 5 bases had no gene match.